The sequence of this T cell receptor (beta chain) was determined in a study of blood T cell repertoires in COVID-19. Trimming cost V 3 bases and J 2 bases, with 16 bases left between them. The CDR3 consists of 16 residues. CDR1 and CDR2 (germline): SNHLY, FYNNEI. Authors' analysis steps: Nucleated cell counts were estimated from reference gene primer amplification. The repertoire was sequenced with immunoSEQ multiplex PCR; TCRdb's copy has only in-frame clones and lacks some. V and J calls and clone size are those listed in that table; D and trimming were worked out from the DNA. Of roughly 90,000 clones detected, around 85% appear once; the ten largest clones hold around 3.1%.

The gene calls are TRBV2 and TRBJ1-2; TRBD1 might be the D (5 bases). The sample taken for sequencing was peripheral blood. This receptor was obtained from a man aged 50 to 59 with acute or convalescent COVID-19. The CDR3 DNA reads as TGTGCCAGCAGTGATCGGCCAGGGCCCCTAAACTATGGCTACACCTTC. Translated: CASSDRPGPLNYGYTF.